One and the same sample provided the 4 T cell receptor beta chains below, sequenced in a study of a mutant IDH1 vaccine in newly diagnosed glioma. As to time point: week 23, last vaccination. Doses consisted of 300 ug of mutant IDH1 20-mer peptide each, paired with topical imiquimod. Produced via immunoSEQ multiplex PCR; TCRdb's table is partial and in-frame only. The repertoire holds over 45,000 clones, with roughly 80% as singletons. Their specific antigens are unknown. The specimen comprised PBMCs, sampled from a glioma patient whose treatment included an IDH1 peptide vaccine. Receptors originate from a man in his forties with glioma.

The rearrangement uses TRBV19 and TRBJ1-3; 8 bases match TRBD1. The CDR3 consists of 16 residues. Germline assignment: CDR1 LNHDA and CDR2 SQIVND (reference sequence). V shed 4 bases, J shed 0 bases, and the junction held 5 bases outside the gene matches. The CDR3 is CASSRRTGNSGNTIYF. DNA for the CDR3: TGTGCCAGTAGTAGGAGGACAGGGAACTCTGGAAACACCATATATTTT.

The chain combines TRBV7-8 with TRBJ1-5, with D tentatively TRBD1 (6 bases). V was clipped by 5 bases and J by 5 bases, with 16 bases between them. CDR1 is SGHVS and CDR2 is FQNEAQ in the germline V gene. The CDR3 is 15 residues long. In DNA, the CDR3 is TGTGCCAGCAGCCATCACAGGGTCCCCGATCAGCCCCAGCATTTT. Translated: CASSHHRVPDQPQHF.

J is TRBJ2-7 and V is TRBV2, with D possibly being TRBD1 (6 bases). V lost 6 bases, J lost 3 bases, and 15 bases lay in between. Germline-derived CDR1 and CDR2 are SNHLY and FYNNEI. CDR3 size: 14 residues. CDR3 nucleotide sequence: TGTGCCAGCAGCCCCGGGACACGAGTCTACGAGCAGTACTTC. Amino acid sequence: CASSPGTRVYEQYF.

The chain is built from TRBV29-1 and TRBJ2-2, with TRBD2 matching over 16 bases. Trimming removed 6 bases from V and 1 base from J; junction bases left unmatched: 5. The CDR3 sequence is 17 residues long. CDR1 is SQVTM, CDR2 ANQGSEA, per germline. CDR3 sequence (DNA): TGCAGCGTGCAAGGGACTAGCGGGGGGGAGAACACCGGGGAGCTGTTTTTT. The encoded protein is CSVQGTSGGENTGELFF.